These T cell receptor beta chains were read from a single sample in a study of T cells of healthy individuals. TCRdb ran MiXCR on the 5' RACE reads and lists one entry per CDR3 protein. The sample shows about 82,000 distinct CDR3 sequences, 5% of them seen only once. Source of these receptors: a female donor in good health. Both conserved end residues are part of each CDR3. The D gene is left open where the match is weak. The listing skips clone size in some rows; elsewhere it reads once, few, many or a size class.

-	18	TRBV7-9	TRBJ1-1	many	TGTGCCAGCAGCCTTACACCCTGGATTACCGGGACGACCACTGAAGCTTTCTTT	CASSLTPWITGTTTEAFF
-	14	TRBV7-9	TRBJ1-3	many	TGTGCCAGCAGCCGGGGGGGCGTCGGAAACACCATATATTTT	CASSRGGVGNTIYF
-	12	TRBV1	TRBJ2-7	many	TGCACCAGCAGCCGCCGCTTTTCCGAGCAGTACTTC	CTSSRRFSEQYF
TRBD1	15	TRBV2	TRBJ1-5	many	TGTGCCAGCAGGGGCCACAGGGGAGGAGGGCAGCCCCAGCATTTT	CASRGHRGGGQPQHF
-	15	TRBV18	TRBJ2-3	many	TGTGCCACCTTATCCACAGGACATAGCACAGATACGCAGTATTTT	CATLSTGHSTDTQYF
-	17	TRBV4-1	TRBJ2-3	many	TGCGCCAGCAGCCAAGATGAGCAGGGGTTGGTCACAGATACGCAGTATTTT	CASSQDEQGLVTDTQYF
-	16	TRBV5-5	TRBJ1-1	-	TGTGCCAGCAGCTTGAATCTGGTACGGGGGGCCACTGAAGCTTTCTTT	CASSLNLVRGATEAFF
-	15	TRBV6-5	TRBJ1-5	few	TGTGCCAGCAGCCCAGCCGGGACCGGCAATCAGCCCCAGCATTTT	CASSPAGTGNQPQHF
-	15	TRBV4-1	TRBJ2-7	-	TGCGCCAGCAGCCAAGATGAACCCCGGACCTACGAGCAGTACTTC	CASSQDEPRTYEQYF
TRBD2	18	TRBV7-8	TRBJ2-1	-	TGTGCCAGCAGCTTAGGGTATTCGGGAGGGCCGGGGGAAAATGAGCAGTTCTTC	CASSLGYSGGPGENEQFF
-	15	TRBV27	TRBJ2-1	many	TGTGCCAGCAGTTTAGGACAAAACTCCTACAATGAGCAGTTCTTC	CASSLGQNSYNEQFF